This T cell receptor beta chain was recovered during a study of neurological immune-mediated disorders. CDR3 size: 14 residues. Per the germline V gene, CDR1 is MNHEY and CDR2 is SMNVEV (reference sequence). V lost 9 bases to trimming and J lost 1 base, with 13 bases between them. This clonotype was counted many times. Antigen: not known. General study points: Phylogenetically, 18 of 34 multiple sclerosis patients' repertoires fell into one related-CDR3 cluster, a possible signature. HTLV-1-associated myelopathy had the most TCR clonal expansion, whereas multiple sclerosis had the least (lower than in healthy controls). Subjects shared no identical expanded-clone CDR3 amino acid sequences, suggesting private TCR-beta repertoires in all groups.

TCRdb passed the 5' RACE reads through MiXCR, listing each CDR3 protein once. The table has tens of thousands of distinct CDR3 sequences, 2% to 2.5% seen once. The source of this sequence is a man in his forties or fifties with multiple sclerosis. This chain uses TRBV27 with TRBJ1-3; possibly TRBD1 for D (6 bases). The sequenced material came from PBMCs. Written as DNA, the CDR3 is TGTGCCAGTCAACAGGGCTCTTCTGGAAACACCATATATTTT. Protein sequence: CASQQGSSGNTIYF.